This T cell receptor (beta chain) came from a study of CD8 T cells in Susac syndrome. The V end was cut by 5 bases, the J end by 3 bases, with 19 bases between. Germline-derived CDR1 and CDR2 are MNHEY and SMNVEV (reference sequence). The CDR3 length is 16 residues. When the RNA was reverse transcribed, random hexamers were used with an input of roughly 0.45 to 1 ug. It was immunoSEQ multiplex PCR that amplified TCR beta CDR3 across 54 Vbeta and 13 Jbeta. Each CDR3 protein is one row after TCRdb ran MiXCR on the immunoSEQ multiplex PCR reads. This table holds around 23,000 distinct CDR3 sequences, 93% found once.

The TCR comes from a human donor with Susac syndrome. The sequencing input was CD8+ T cells from PBMCs. This sequence joins TRBV27 and TRBJ1-2; D call uncertain. The CDR3 nucleotides are TGTGCCAGCAGTCCGGAGCGGCTAATTGGGGACTATGGCTACACCTTC. This encodes CASSPERLIGDYGYTF.